This TCR beta chain was identified in a study of human T cells and chemical hapten exposure. On the study more broadly: The patient population, which was mostly female, had alopecia areata, totalis or universalis. Whole-study findings and limits: There was alopecia in the donors, so their immune response may differ from that of healthy people.

Described time point: patch test 1, 2 weeks after DPC sensitization. Described treatment: therapeutic diphenylcyclopropenone sensitization with weekly scalp DPC. MiXCR was run by TCRdb on the RACE reads, yielding one entry per CDR3 protein. This sample yields about 120,000 distinct CDR3 sequences, of which around 10% are seen a single time; about 1.4% belongs to the top ten. A remark on this clonotype: What it binds is unknown.

The germline V and J ends were trimmed by 2 bases and 7 bases, with 9 bases remaining between them. This CDR3 has 13 residues. Germline V gene data show CDR1 as MNHNS and CDR2 as SASEGT. The rearrangement uses TRBV6-1 and TRBJ1-5; D unclear. The TCR originated in a woman between 50 and 59 years old with alopecia areata. Some clones in this sample may be carry-over from other donors' samples. Sequenced here: whole blood, sampled in connection with sensitization to the hapten diphenylcyclopropenone (DPC). The CDR3 nucleotides are TGTGCCAGCAGTGAATGGGTAGAACAGCCCCAGCATTTT. Protein product: CASSEWVEQPQHF.